Listed below are T cell receptor beta chains from one sample, sequenced in a study of blood T cell repertoires in COVID-19. Data came from immunoSEQ multiplex PCR; TCRdb stores just in-frame clones and leaves some out. Among about 300,000 clones, about 87% were seen once, and the ten largest hold approximately 6.6%. Sequenced input: peripheral blood. These receptors all stem from a woman in her thirties who had recovered from COVID-19. CDR3s leave out the opening cysteine and the closing phenylalanine or tryptophan. The order of the fields is V gene, J gene, CDR3 protein.

V gene: TRBV7-2; J gene: TRBJ2-7; CDR3 protein: ASSTPRGGWYEQY
V gene: TRBV29-1; J gene: TRBJ2-5; CDR3 protein: SVVGQARGETQY
V gene: TRBV5-5; J gene: TRBJ1-2; CDR3 protein: ASSPRQGEGYT
V gene: TRBV5-4; J gene: TRBJ2-1; CDR3 protein: ASSLLGGGVGSYNEQF
V gene: TRBV2; J gene: TRBJ1-4; CDR3 protein: ASRVRGGEEKLF
V gene: TRBV6-2/TRBV6-3; J gene: TRBJ1-5; CDR3 protein: ASSLRGGSGTQH
V gene: TRBV28; J gene: TRBJ1-5; CDR3 protein: ASSSDIRPQH
V gene: TRBV4-2; J gene: TRBJ2-6; CDR3 protein: ASSQSGSGANVLT
V gene: TRBV7-9; J gene: TRBJ1-6; CDR3 protein: ASSPGTGANSPLH
V gene: TRBV28; J gene: TRBJ2-5; CDR3 protein: ASGQGGKTQY
V gene: TRBV28; J gene: TRBJ2-1; CDR3 protein: ASRGGPTAHSYNEQF